This T cell receptor beta chain was sequenced for a study of regulatory T cells in long-lasting Graves disease. Trimming removed 6 bases at V and 6 bases at J, with 33 bases between. Germline-derived CDR1 and CDR2 are MDHEN and SYDVKM. The CDR3 is made up of 19 amino acids. Study-wide results and limits: Under persistent disease, TRBV28, TRBJ1-2 and TRBJ2-5 were used preferentially. The study found lower TCR diversity in persistent Graves' patients than in newly diagnosed ones.

Libraries of TCR beta came from iRepertoire HTBI primers plus Arm-PCR of CDR3 regions. TCRdb re-called the multiplex PCR reads through MiXCR, storing one row per CDR3 protein. The sample consists of about 660,000 distinct CDR3 sequences, 25% to 35% of them appearing once. This clonotype was recorded many times. Its antigen is not known. This sample's time point: persistent/refractory GD, antithyroid drugs over 5 years with positive TRAb. TCR sequences were obtained from RNA taken from PBMCs. With EDTA tubes as the receptacles, around 10 milliliters of peripheral blood were drawn. This receptor was taken from a female donor with Graves disease. The sequences come from peripheral blood mononuclear cells (PBMCs), collected when the disease was refractory, from a patient treated with antithyroid drugs. V usage is TRBV28 and J usage is TRBJ2-7; the D gene is possibly TRBD2 (5 bases). CDR3: CASSPPRLWWEWIRSEQYF. CDR3 coding DNA: TGTGCCAGCAGCCCTCCCCGGCTTTGGTGGGAGTGGATAAGATCCGAGCAGTACTTC.